The following is a TCR beta chain sequence with its context. The data originate from a study of T-cell reconstitution after alpha-beta-depleted transplantation in children. Per the germline V gene, CDR1 is ENHRY and CDR2 is SYGVKD. This CDR3 is 15 amino acids long. The germline V and J ends were trimmed by 2 bases and 8 bases, with 13 bases remaining between them. Unique molecular identifiers featured in how the TCRbeta library was prepared. TCRdb independently ran MiXCR on the PCR reads; one entry per CDR3 protein. Of some 220,000 distinct CDR3 sequences in the sample, under 9.5% are singletons; the top ten hold around 6.2%.

V gene TRBV10-3 combines with J gene TRBJ1-6; D uncertain. The clonotype was recovered from a human donor who donated a stem cell graft to a child with acute lymphoblastic leukemia. The sequencing used PBMCs from the stem cell graft donor, collected from the stem cell graft. In DNA, the CDR3 is TGTGCCATCAGTGAGGACCTCGGGCGGGATTCACCCCTCCACTTT. Translated, it gives CAISEDLGRDSPLHF.